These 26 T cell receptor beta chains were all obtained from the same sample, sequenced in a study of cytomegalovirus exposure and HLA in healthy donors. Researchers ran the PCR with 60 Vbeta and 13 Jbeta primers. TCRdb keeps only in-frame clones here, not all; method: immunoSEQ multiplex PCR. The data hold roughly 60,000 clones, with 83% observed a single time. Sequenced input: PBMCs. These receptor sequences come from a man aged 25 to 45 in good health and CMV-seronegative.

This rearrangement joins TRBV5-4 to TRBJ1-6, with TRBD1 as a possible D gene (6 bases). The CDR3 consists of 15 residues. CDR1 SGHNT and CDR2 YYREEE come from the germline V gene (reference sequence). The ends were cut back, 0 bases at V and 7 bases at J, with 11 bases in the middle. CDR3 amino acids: CASSLGGQVNSPLHF. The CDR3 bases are TGTGCCAGCAGCTTGGGGGGACAAGTAAATTCACCCCTCCACTTT. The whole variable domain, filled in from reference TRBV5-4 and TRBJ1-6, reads ETGVTQSPTHLIKTRGQQVTLRCSSQSGHNTVSWYQQALGQGPQFIFQYYREEENGRGNFPPRFSGLQFPNYSSELNVNALELDDSALYLCASSLGGQVNSPLHFGNGTRLTVT.

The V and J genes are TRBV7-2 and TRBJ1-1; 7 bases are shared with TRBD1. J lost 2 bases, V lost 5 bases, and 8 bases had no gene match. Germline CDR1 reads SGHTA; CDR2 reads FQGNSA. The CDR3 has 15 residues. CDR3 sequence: CASSPGTVINTEAFF. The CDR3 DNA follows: TGTGCCAGCAGCCCTGGGACAGTTATTAACACTGAAGCTTTCTTT.

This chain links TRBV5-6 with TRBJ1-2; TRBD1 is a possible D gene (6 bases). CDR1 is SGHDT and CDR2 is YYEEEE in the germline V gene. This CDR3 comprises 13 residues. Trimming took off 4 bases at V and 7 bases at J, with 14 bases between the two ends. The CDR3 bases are TGTGCCAGCAGCCCTCTGACAGGCCGTGGCTACACCTTC. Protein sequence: CASSPLTGRGYTF. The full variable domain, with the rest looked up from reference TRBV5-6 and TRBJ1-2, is DAGVTQSPTHLIKTRGQQVTLRCSPKSGHDTVSWYQQALGQGPQFIFQYYEEEERQRGNFPDRFSGHQFPNYSSELNVNALLLGDSALYLCASSPLTGRGYTFGSGTRLTVV.

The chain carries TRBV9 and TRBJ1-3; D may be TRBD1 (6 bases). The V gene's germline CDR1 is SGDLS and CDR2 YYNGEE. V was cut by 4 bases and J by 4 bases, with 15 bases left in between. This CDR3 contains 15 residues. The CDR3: CASSPQVGAGNTIYF. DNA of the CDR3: TGTGCCAGCAGCCCCCAAGTGGGGGCAGGAAACACCATATATTTT.

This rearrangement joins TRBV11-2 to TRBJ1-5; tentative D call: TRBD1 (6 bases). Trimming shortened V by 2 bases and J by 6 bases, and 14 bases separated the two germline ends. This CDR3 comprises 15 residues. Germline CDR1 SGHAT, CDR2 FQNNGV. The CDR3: CASSLQAGVGQPQHF. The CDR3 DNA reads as TGTGCCAGCAGCTTACAAGCAGGGGTAGGTCAGCCCCAGCATTTT.

The CDR3 protein is CASSSSGTITDTQYF. The CDR3 DNA is TGTGCCAGCAGCTCCTCCGGGACTATCACAGATACGCAGTATTTT. The chain has TRBV7-9 and TRBJ2-3; 7 positions agree with TRBD2. Trimming cost V 4 bases and J 2 bases; bases outside gene matches: 6. This CDR3 is 15 amino acids long. Germline CDR1 and CDR2: SEHNR and FQNEAQ (reference sequence).

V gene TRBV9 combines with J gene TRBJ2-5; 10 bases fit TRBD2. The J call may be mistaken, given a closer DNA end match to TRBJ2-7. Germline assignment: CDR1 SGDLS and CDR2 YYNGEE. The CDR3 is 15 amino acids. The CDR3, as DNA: TGTGCCAGCAGCGTCAGCCCTAGCGGGGGCTACGAGCAGTACTTC. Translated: CASSVSPSGGYEQYF.

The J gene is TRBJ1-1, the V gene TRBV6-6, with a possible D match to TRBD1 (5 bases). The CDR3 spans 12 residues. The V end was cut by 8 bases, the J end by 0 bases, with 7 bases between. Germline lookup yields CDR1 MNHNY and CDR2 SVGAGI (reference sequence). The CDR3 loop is CASATVNTEAFF. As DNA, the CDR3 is TGTGCCAGCGCGACAGTGAACACTGAAGCTTTCTTT.

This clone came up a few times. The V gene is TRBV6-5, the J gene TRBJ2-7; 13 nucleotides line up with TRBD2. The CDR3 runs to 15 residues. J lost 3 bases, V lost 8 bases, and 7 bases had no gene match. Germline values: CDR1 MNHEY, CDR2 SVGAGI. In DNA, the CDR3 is TGTGCCAGCTTCCCCAGGACTAGCGGGAGCTACGAGCAGTACTTC. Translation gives CASFPRTSGSYEQYF.

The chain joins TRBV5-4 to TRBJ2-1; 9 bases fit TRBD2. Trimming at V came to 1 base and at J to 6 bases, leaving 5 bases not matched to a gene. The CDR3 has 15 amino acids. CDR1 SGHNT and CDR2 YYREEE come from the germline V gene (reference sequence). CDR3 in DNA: TGTGCCAGCAGCTTGAGGCTAGCGGGAACCAATGAGCAGTTCTTC. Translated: CASSLRLAGTNEQFF.

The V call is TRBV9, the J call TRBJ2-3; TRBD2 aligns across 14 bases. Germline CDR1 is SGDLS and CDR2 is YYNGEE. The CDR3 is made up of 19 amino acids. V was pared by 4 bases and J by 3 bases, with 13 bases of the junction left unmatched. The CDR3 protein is CASSLTGLAGVKVTDTQYF. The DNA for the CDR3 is TGTGCCAGCAGCCTCACGGGACTAGCGGGAGTAAAAGTGACAGATACGCAGTATTTT.

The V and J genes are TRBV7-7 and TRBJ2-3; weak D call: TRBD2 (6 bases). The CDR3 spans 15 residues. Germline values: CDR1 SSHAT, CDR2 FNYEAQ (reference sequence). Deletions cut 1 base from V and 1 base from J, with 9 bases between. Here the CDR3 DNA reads TGTGCCAGCAGCTTAGGCGGGGAACGCACAGATACGCAGTATTTT. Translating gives CASSLGGERTDTQYF.

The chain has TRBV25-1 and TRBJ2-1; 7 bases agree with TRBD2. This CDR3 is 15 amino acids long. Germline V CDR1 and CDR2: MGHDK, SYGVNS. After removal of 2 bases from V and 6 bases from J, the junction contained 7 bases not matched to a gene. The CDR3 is CASSEGGRVGNEQFF. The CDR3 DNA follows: TGTGCCAGCAGTGAAGGAGGGAGGGTGGGCAATGAGCAGTTCTTC.

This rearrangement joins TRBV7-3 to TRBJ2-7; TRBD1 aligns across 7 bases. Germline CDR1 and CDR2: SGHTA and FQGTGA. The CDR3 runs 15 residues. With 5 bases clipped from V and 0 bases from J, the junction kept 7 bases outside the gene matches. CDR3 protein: CASSALGQTSYEQYF. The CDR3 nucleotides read TGTGCCAGCAGCGCATTGGGACAGACCTCCTACGAGCAGTACTTC.

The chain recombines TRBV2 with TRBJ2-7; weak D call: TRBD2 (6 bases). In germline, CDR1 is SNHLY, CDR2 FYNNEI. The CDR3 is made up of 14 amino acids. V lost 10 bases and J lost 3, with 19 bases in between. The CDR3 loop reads CATKWGGSLYEQYF. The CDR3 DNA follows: TGTGCCACGAAGTGGGGAGGATCGCTCTACGAGCAGTACTTC.

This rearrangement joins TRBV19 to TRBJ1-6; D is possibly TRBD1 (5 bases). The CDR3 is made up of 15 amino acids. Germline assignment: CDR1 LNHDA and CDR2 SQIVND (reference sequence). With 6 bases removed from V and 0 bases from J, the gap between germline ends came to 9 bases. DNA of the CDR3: TGTGCCAGTAGGCGGGACCTCTCCTATAATTCACCCCTCCACTTT. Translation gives CASRRDLSYNSPLHF.

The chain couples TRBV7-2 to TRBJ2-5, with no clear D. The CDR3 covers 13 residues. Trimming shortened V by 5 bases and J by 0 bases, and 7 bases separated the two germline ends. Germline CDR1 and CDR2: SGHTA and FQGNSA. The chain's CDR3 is CASSRGNQETQYF. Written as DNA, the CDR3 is TGTGCCAGCAGCCGAGGAAACCAAGAGACCCAGTACTTC.

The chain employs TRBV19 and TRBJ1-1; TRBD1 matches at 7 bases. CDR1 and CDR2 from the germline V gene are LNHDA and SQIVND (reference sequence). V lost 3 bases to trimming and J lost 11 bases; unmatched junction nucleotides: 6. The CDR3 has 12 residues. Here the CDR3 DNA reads TGTGCCAGTAGTATTCACACAGGGGAGGCTTTCTTT. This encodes CASSIHTGEAFF.

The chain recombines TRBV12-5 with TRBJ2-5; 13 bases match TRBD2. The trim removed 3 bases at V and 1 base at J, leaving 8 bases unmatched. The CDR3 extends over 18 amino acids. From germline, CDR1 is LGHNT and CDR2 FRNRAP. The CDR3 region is CASGLGTSGGASQETQYF. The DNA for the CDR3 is TGTGCTAGTGGTTTAGGAACTAGCGGGGGGGCGTCCCAAGAGACCCAGTACTTC.

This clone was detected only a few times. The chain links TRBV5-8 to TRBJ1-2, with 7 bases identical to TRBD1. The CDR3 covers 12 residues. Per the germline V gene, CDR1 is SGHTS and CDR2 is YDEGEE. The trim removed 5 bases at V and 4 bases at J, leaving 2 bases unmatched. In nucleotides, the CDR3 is TGTGCCAGCAGTAACAGGGGCTATGGCTACACCTTC. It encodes CASSNRGYGYTF.

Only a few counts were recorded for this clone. In DNA, the CDR3 is TGCAGCACCCGGACAGTAAACACTGAAGCTTTCTTT. Translating it yields CSTRTVNTEAFF. This chain connects TRBV29-1 to TRBJ1-1, with D tentatively TRBD1 (6 bases). V gave up 8 bases and J gave up 2 bases, with 12 bases separating them. Germline lookup yields CDR1 SQVTM and CDR2 ANQGSEA. CDR3 length: 12 amino acids.

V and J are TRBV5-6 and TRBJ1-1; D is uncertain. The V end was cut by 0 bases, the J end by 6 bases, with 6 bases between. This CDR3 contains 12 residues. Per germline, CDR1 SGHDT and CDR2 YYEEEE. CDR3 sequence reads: CASSLDGSEAFF. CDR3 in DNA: TGTGCCAGCAGCTTGGACGGGTCTGAAGCTTTCTTT. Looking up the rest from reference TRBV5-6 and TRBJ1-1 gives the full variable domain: DAGVTQSPTHLIKTRGQQVTLRCSPKSGHDTVSWYQQALGQGPQFIFQYYEEEERQRGNFPDRFSGHQFPNYSSELNVNALLLGDSALYLCASSLDGSEAFFGQGTRLTVV.

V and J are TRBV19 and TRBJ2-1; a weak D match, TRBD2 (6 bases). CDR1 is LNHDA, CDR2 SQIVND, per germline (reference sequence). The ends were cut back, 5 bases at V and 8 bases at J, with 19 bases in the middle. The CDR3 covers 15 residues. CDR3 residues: CASSPPDGSWYEQFF. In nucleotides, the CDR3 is TGTGCCAGTAGTCCCCCTGACGGGAGCTGGTATGAGCAGTTCTTC. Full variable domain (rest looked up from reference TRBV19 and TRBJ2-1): DGGITQSPKYLFRKEGQNVTLSCEQNLNHDAMYWYRQDPGQGLRLIYYSQIVNDFQKGDIAEGYSVSREKKESFPLTVTSAQKNPTAFYLCASSPPDGSWYEQFFGPGTRLTVL.

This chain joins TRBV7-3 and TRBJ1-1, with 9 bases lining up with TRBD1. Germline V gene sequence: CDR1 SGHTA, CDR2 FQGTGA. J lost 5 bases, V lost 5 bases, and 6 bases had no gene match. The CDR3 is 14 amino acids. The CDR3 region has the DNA TGTGCCAGCAGCGCACAGGGGGCTGGGACTGAAGCTTTCTTT. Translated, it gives CASSAQGAGTEAFF. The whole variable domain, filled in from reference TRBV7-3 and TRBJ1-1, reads GAGVSQTPSNKVTEKGKYVELRCDPISGHTALYWYRQSLGQGPEFLIYFQGTGAADDSGLPNDRFFAVRPEGSVSTLKIQRTERGDSAVYLCASSAQGAGTEAFFGQGTRLTVV.

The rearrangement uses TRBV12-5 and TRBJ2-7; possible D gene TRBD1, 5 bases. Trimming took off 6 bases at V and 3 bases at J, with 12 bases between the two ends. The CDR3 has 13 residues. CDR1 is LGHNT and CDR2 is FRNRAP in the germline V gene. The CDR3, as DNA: TGTGCTAGTGGACGCTGGGGCAGCTACGAGCAGTACTTC. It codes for CASGRWGSYEQYF. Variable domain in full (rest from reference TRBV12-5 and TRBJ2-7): DARVTQTPRHKVTEMGQEVTMRCQPILGHNTVFWYRQTMMQGLELLAYFRNRAPLDDSGMPKDRFSAEMPDATLATLKIQPSEPRDSAVYFCASGRWGSYEQYFGPGTRLTVT.

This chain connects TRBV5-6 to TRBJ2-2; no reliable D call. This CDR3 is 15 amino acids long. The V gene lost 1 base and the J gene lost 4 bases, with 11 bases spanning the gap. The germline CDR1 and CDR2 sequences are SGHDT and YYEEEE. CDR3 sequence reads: CASSLTLRGTGELFF. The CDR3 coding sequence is TGTGCCAGCAGCTTGACGCTGCGTGGCACCGGGGAGCTGTTTTTT.